The clone carrying this T cell receptor beta chain is large in the sample. The target antigen is unknown. The length of the CDR3 is 14 residues. V lost 3 bases and J lost 9, with 15 bases in between. CDR1 and CDR2 from the germline V gene are MDHEN and SYDVKM. The data are from a study of T cell responses to AZD1222 COVID-19 vaccine. Study-level findings and limits: Compared with day 0, the breadth and depth of the Spike-specific TCR repertoire rose significantly after two doses of AZD1222.

Measured with immunoSEQ multiplex PCR; TCRdb has only the in-frame clones, and not every one. The table has about 40,000 clones, 88% seen once. The receptor's source is an adult who received the MenACWY meningococcal vaccine as a control. The input for sequencing was peripheral blood, taken 28 days after the second dose of the MenACWY control vaccine. The chain carries TRBV28 and TRBJ1-5; D gene unclear. CDR3 in DNA: TGTGCCAGCAGTTTTTTCGACAAACGAGGGCCCCAGCATTTT. This translates into CASSFFDKRGPQHF.